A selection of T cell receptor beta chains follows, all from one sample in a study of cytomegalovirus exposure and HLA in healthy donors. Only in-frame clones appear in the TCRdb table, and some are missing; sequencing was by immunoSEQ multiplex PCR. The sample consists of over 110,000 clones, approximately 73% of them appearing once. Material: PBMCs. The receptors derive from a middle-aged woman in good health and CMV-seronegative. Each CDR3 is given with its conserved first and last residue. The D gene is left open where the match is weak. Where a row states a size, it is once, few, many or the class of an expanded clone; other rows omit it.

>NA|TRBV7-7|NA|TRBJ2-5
TGTGCTAGCACACCTTTTCACTTCCAAGAGACCCAGTACTTC
CASTPFHFQETQYF
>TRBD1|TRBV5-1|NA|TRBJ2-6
TGCGCCAGCAGCCCACAGGGGGTCTCTGGGGCCAACGTCCTGACTTTC
CASSPQGVSGANVLTF
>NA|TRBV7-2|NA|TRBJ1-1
TGTGCCAGCAGCTTAATTCGACCCCCAGTGGAGTTTATTGAGGCTTTCTTT
CASSLIRPPVEFIEAFF
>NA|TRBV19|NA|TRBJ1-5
TGTGCCAGTAGTATAACGTCAGGGGCAGGTCAGCCCCAGCATTTT
CASSITSGAGQPQHF
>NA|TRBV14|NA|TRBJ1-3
TGTGCCAGCAGCCAAGAGCCGGTGATCGGAAACACCATATATTTT
CASSQEPVIGNTIYF
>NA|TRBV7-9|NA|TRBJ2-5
TGTGCCAGCAGCTTAGCGGTGTTAGGTGGAGCCCAGTACTTC
CASSLAVLGGAQYF
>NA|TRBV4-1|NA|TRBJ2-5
TGCGCCAGCAGCCAAGGTACCCGCAGGGGATGGGAGACCCAGTACTTC
CASSQGTRRGWETQYF
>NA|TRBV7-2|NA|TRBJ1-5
TGTGCCAGCAGCGACGGGATTTTGCGGCAGCCCCAGCATTTT
CASSDGILRQPQHF
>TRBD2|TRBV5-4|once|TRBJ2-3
TGTGCCAGCAGCTTGCGCAGTAGCGGGGTGAGCACAGATACGCAGTATTTT
CASSLRSSGVSTDTQYF
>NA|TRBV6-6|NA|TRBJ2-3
TGTGCCAGCAGATCCGGGTCAGATACGCAGTATTTT
CASRSGSDTQYF
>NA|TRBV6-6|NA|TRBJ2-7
TGTGCCAGCAGCCGGACGGGGTTCGACGAGCAGTACTTC
CASSRTGFDEQYF
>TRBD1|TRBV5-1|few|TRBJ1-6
TGCGCCAGCAGCCCTGGGACAGAGAATAATTCACCCCTCCACTTT
CASSPGTENNSPLHF
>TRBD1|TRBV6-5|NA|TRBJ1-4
TGTGCCAGCAGTGGGGACAGGGAGGGGGAAAAACTGTTTTTT
CASSGDREGEKLFF
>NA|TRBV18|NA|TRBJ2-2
TGTGCCAGCTCATCCTCTGTCGTTAGGGAGGCCGGGGAGCTGTTTTTT
CASSSSVVREAGELFF
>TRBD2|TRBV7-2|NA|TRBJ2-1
TGTGCCAGCAGCGAACTAGCGGGGGGGCCAATTAATGAGCAGTTCTTC
CASSELAGGPINEQFF
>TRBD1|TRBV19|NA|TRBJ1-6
TGTGCCAGTAGTCTCGGACAGGGAAGCCATAATTCACCCCTCCACTTT
CASSLGQGSHNSPLHF
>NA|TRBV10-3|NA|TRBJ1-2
TGTGCCATCAGTGAGTCCTTAGAAGCCTATGGCTACACCTTC
CAISESLEAYGYTF
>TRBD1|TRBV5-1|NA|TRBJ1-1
TGCGCCAGCAGCAGATGGGACAGGGTTGGAGAAGACACTGAAGCTTTCTTT
CASSRWDRVGEDTEAFF
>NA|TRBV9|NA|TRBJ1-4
TGTGCCAGCAGCGCAGGGGACACAGCAACTAATGAAAAACTGTTTTTT
CASSAGDTATNEKLFF
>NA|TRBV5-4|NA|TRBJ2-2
TGTGCCAGCAGCCCGACCAGGGGGGCGGTCACCGGGGAGCTGTTTTTT
CASSPTRGAVTGELFF
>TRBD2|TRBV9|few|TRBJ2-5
TGTGCCAGCAGCGGCGGGGGACAAGAGACCCAGTACTTC
CASSGGGQETQYF
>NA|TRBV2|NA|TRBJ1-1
TGTGCCAGTACCCTCCAAGAAAACTTCAATGAAGCTTTCTTT
CASTLQENFNEAFF
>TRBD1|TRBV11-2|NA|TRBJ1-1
TGTGCCAGCAGCTTAGAGCAGGGGGTCCAAGCTTTCTTT
CASSLEQGVQAFF
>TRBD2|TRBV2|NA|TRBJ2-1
TGTGCCAGCAGTGGACTAGCGGGTTACAATGAGCAGTTCTTC
CASSGLAGYNEQFF
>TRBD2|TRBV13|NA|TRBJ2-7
TGTGCCAGCAGCTCAACCGCAGCGGGGGGTGAAAACGAGCAGTACTTC
CASSSTAAGGENEQYF
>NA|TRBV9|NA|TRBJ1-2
TGTGCCAGCAGCGTATCAGGGGCGAAATATGGCTACACCTTC
CASSVSGAKYGYTF
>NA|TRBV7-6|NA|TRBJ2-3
TGTGCCAGCAGCTTATACACAGATACGCAGTATTTT
CASSLYTDTQYF
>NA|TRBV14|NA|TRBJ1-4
TGTGCCAGCAGCCAAGTGTGGGGGGACGAAAAACTGTTTTTT
CASSQVWGDEKLFF
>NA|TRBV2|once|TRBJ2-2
TGTGCCAGCAGTGACCACCCGGGAACCGGGGAGCTGTTTTTT
CASSDHPGTGELFF
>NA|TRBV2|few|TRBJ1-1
TGTGCCAGCAGTGAGGGGGGTGGTGAAGCTTTCTTT
CASSEGGGEAFF